A selection of T cell receptor beta chains follows, all from one sample in a study of blood T cell repertoires in COVID-19. Measured with immunoSEQ multiplex PCR; TCRdb has only the in-frame clones, and not every one. The sample gives about 150,000 clones, approximately 85% of which show up once; less than 8% is in the top ten. Sequencing was carried out using peripheral blood. Receptor source: a man aged 80 or over with COVID-19, enrolled during active disease. CDR3s include the opening cysteine and the closing phenylalanine or tryptophan. A D gene is named only where the DNA matches it firmly. Some rows have no size entry. The others give once, few or many, or a class for an expanded clone.

d_call,clone_size,cdr3_length,v_call,j_call,cdr3_aa,cdr3_nt
-,-,16,TRBV7-9,TRBJ2-2,CASSLVSRPAGGELFF,TGTGCCAGCAGCTTAGTATCCCGCCCGGCGGGCGGGGAGCTGTTTTTT
TRBD1,-,12,TRBV6-5,TRBJ1-2,CASRQGSYGYTF,TGTGCCAGCAGACAGGGGTCTTATGGCTACACCTTC
-,-,13,TRBV6-6,TRBJ1-2,CASSARVDYGYTF,TGTGCCAGCTCAGCCAGGGTGGACTATGGCTACACCTTC
-,-,14,TRBV24-1,TRBJ2-3,CATSDSGSTDTQYF,TGTGCCACCAGTGATTCAGGTAGCACAGATACGCAGTATTTT
-,-,14,TRBV19,TRBJ2-7,CATTPRQASYEQYF,TGTGCCACTACCCCCCGACAGGCCTCCTACGAGCAGTACTTC
TRBD1,few,13,TRBV20-1,TRBJ1-1,CSASRQGNTEAFF,TGCAGTGCTAGTAGACAGGGGAACACTGAAGCTTTCTTT
TRBD1,-,15,TRBV18,TRBJ1-1,CASSPLTGANTEAFF,TGTGCCAGCTCACCCTTGACAGGGGCAAACACTGAAGCTTTCTTT
TRBD1,-,13,TRBV5-1,TRBJ1-2,CASSSQGVYGYTF,TGCGCCAGCAGCTCCCAGGGGGTCTATGGCTACACCTTC
TRBD1,-,13,TRBV10-3,TRBJ1-5,CATKDRVREAQHF,TGTGCCACCAAGGACAGGGTACGAGAGGCCCAGCATTTT
-,-,12,TRBV2,TRBJ2-7,CASKGDSYEQYF,TGTGCCAGCAAGGGAGACTCCTACGAGCAGTACTTC
-,-,11,TRBV5-8,TRBJ2-4,CASSPKNIQYF,TGTGCCAGCAGCCCTAAAAACATTCAGTACTTC
-,-,15,TRBV19,TRBJ1-4,CASRMGRPYGEKLFF,TGTGCCAGTAGGATGGGGCGTCCTTACGGCGAAAAACTGTTTTTT
TRBD1,once,15,TRBV5-1,TRBJ2-3,CASSFLGTDTDTQYF,TGCGCCAGCAGCTTTCTAGGGACAGACACAGATACGCAGTATTTT
-,once,12,TRBV7-9,TRBJ1-5,CASSRTDQPQHF,TGTGCCAGCAGCCGGACAGATCAGCCCCAGCATTTT
-,-,15,TRBV6-2/TRBV6-3,TRBJ1-1,CASSYGPEGNTEAFF,TGTGCCAGCAGTTATGGGCCGGAGGGGAACACTGAAGCTTTCTTT
TRBD1,once,15,TRBV19,TRBJ1-6,CASGAPTGGRSPLHF,TGTGCCAGTGGAGCCCCTACAGGGGGCAGGTCACCCCTCCACTTT
TRBD1,-,20,TRBV2,TRBJ1-3,CASRPTSGTGGLSSGNTIYF,TGTGCCAGCAGACCCACGTCCGGGACAGGGGGCTTGAGCTCTGGAAACACCATATATTTT
TRBD1,-,15,TRBV3-1/TRBV3-2,TRBJ1-6,CASSNRDSINSPLHF,TGTGCCAGCAGTAACCGGGACAGCATTAATTCACCCCTCCACTTT
TRBD1,-,15,TRBV5-1,TRBJ1-2,CASSQPGQGGHGYTF,TGCGCCAGCAGCCAACCGGGACAGGGCGGCCATGGCTACACCTTC
TRBD1,-,15,TRBV18,TRBJ2-7,CASSPAGQVKYEQYF,TGTGCCAGCTCACCCGCGGGACAGGTGAAATACGAGCAGTACTTC
-,-,13,TRBV6-1,TRBJ1-4,CASSDSRLEKLFF,TGTGCCAGCAGTGACAGCCGACTGGAAAAACTGTTTTTT
-,-,15,TRBV27,TRBJ2-1,CASSREPSSYNEQFF,TGTGCCAGCAGTAGAGAACCCTCTTCCTACAATGAGCAGTTCTTC
-,-,14,TRBV2,TRBJ1-5,CASRERISNQPQHF,TGTGCCAGCAGAGAGAGAATTAGCAATCAGCCCCAGCATTTT
-,-,15,TRBV21-1,TRBJ2-3,CALSSGGASTDTQYF,TGTGCCTTATCAAGCGGGGGGGCTAGCACAGATACGCAGTATTTT
-,-,12,TRBV19,TRBJ1-1,CASKDRNTEAFF,TGTGCCAGCAAAGACAGGAACACTGAAGCTTTCTTT
TRBD2,few,15,TRBV6-5,TRBJ2-2,CASRASGRATGELFF,TGTGCCAGCAGGGCCTCAGGGAGGGCCACCGGGGAGCTGTTTTTT
-,once,14,TRBV18,TRBJ1-1,CASSPNGMNTEAFF,TGTGCCAGCTCACCAAACGGTATGAACACTGAAGCTTTCTTT
TRBD1,-,14,TRBV7-2,TRBJ1-2,CASSMRTGNYGYTF,TGTGCCAGCAGCATGAGGACAGGGAACTATGGCTACACCTTC
TRBD1,-,13,TRBV7-3,TRBJ1-2,CASSLSRGDGYTF,TGTGCCAGCAGCTTAAGCAGGGGGGATGGCTACACCTTC